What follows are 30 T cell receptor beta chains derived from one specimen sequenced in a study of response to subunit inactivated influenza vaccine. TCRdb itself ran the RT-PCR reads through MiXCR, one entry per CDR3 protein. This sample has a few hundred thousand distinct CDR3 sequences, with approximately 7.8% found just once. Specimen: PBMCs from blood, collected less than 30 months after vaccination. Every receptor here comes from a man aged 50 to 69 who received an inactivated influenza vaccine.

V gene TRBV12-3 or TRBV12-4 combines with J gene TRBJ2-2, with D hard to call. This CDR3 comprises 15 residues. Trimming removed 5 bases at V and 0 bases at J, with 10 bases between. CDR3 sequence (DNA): TGTGCCAGCAGTGCATTCCACGCGAACACCGGGGAGCTGTTTTTT. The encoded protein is CASSAFHANTGELFF.

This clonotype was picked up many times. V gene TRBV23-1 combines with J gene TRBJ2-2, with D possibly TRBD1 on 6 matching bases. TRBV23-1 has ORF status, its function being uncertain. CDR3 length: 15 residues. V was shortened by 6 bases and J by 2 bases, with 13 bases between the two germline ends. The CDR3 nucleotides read TGCGCCAGCAGCCAAAGGGGGAGTAACACCGGGGAGCTGTTTTTT. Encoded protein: CASSQRGSNTGELFF.

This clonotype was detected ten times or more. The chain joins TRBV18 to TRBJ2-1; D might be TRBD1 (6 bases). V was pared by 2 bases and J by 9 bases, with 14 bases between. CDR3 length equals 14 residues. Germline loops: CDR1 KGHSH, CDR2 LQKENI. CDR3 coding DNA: TGTGCCAGCTCACCAGAGCTACAGGGAGTTGAGCAGTTCTTC. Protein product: CASSPELQGVEQFF.

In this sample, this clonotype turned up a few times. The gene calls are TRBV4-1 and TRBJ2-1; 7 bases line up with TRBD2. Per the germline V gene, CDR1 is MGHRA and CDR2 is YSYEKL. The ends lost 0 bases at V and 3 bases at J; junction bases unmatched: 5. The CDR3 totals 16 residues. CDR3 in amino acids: CASSQDRAGVYNEQFF. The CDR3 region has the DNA TGCGCCAGCAGCCAAGACCGGGCGGGAGTCTACAATGAGCAGTTCTTC.

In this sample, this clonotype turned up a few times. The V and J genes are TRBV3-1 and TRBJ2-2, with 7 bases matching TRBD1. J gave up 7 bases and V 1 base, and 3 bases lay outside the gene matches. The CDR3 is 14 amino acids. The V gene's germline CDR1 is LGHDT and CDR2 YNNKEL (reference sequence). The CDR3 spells CASSQAGGGGELFF. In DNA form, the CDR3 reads TGTGCCAGCAGCCAAGCAGGGGGTGGCGGGGAGCTGTTTTTT.

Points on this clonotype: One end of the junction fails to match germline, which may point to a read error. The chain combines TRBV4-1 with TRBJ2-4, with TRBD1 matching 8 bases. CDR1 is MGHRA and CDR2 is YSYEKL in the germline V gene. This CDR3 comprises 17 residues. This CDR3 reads CASRQGLQGAAKNIQYF. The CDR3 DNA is TGCGCCAGCAGGCAAGGTCTGCAGGGGGCTGCCAAAAACATTCAGTACTTC.

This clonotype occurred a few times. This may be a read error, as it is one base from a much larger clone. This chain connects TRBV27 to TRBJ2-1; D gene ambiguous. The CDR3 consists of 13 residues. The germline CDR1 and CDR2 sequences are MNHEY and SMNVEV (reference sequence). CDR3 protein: CASSFSSDNEQFF. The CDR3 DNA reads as TGTGCCAGCAGTTTTTCCTCCGACAATGAGCAGTTCTTC.

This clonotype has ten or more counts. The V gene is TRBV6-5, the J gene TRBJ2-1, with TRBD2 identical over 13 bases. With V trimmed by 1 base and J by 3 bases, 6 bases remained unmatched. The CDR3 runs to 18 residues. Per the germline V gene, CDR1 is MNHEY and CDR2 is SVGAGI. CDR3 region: CASSYLGLAGVLYNEQFF. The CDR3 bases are TGTGCCAGCAGTTACTTAGGACTAGCGGGAGTGCTCTACAATGAGCAGTTCTTC.

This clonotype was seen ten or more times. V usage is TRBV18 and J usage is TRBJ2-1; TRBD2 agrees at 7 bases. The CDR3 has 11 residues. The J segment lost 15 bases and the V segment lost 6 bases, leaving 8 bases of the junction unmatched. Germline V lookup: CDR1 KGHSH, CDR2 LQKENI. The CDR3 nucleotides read TGTGCCAGCTCCCTAGGACTAGAATGGTTCTTC. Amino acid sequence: CASSLGLEWFF. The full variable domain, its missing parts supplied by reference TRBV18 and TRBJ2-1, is NAGVMQNPRHLVRRRGQEARLRCSPMKGHSHVYWYRQLPEEGLKFMVYLQKENIIDESGMPKERFSAEFPKEGPSILRIQQVVRGDSAAYFCASSLGLEWFFGPGTRLTVL.

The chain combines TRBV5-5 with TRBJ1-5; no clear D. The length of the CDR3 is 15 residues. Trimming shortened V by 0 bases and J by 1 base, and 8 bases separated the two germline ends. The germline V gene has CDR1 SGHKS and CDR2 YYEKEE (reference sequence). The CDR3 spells CASSLVAVSNQPQHF. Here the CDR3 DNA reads TGTGCCAGCAGCTTGGTGGCAGTGAGCAATCAGCCCCAGCATTTT.

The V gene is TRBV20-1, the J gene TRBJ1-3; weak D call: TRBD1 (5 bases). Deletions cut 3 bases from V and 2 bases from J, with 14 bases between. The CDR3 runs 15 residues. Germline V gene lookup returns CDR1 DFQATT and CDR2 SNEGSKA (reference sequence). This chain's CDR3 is CSASPGGTTGNTIYF. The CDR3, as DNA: TGCAGTGCTAGTCCTGGCGGGACGACTGGAAACACCATATATTTT.

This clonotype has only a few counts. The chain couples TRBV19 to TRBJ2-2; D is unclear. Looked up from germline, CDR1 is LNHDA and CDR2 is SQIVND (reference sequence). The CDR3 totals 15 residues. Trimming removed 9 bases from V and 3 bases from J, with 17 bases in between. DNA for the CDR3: TGTGCCAGCAAAACCCTGGGGTTGGACACCGGGGAGCTGTTTTTT. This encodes CASKTLGLDTGELFF.

CDR3 sequence: CSALGLAVSTQYF. The CDR3, as DNA: TGCAGTGCCCTGGGACTAGCGGTTTCGACCCAGTACTTC. The chain links TRBV20-1 to TRBJ2-5; TRBD2 aligns across 11 bases. CDR3 length: 13 residues. The J segment lost 7 bases and the V segment lost 6 bases, leaving 7 bases of the junction unmatched. Germline V gene sequence: CDR1 DFQATT, CDR2 SNEGSKA (reference sequence).

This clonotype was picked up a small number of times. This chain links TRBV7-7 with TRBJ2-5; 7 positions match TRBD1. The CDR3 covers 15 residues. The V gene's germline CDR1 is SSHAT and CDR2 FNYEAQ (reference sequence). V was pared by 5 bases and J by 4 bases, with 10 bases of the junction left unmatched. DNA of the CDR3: TGTGCCAGCAGCCGATCATGGGCAGGGGGAGAGACCCAGTACTTC. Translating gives CASSRSWAGGETQYF.

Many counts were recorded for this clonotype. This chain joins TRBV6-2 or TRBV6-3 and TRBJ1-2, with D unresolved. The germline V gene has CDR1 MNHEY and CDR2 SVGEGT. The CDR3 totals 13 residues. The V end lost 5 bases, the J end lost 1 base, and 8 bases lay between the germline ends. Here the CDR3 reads CASSMKINYGYTF. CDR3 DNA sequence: TGTGCCAGCAGTATGAAGATTAACTATGGCTACACCTTC.

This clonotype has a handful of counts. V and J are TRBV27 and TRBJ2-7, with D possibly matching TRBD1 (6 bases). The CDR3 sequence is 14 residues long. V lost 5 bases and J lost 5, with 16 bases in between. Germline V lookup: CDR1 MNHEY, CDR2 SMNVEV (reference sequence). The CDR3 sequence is CASSPLQGFDEQYF. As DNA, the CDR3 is TGTGCCAGCAGTCCATTACAGGGTTTCGACGAGCAGTACTTC.

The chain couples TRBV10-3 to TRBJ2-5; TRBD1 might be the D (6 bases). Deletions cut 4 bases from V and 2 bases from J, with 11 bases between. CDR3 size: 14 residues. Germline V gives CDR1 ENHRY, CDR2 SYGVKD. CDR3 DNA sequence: TGTGCCATCAGTGGTTACGGACAGCAAGAGACCCAGTACTTC. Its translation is CAISGYGQQETQYF.

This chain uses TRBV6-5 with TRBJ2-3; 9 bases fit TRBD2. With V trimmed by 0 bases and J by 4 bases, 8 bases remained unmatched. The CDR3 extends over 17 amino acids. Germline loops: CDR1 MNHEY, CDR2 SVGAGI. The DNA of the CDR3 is TGTGCCAGCAGTTACTCAGTACTAGCGGGTAGACCAGATACGCAGTATTTT. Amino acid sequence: CASSYSVLAGRPDTQYF.

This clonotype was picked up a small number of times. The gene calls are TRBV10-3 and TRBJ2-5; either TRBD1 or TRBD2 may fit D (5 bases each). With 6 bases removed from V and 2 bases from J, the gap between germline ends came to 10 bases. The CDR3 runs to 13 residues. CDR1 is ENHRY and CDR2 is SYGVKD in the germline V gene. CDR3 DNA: TGTGCCATCAGCCCGGGACGGCAAGAGACCCAGTACTTC. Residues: CAISPGRQETQYF.

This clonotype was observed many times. CDR3 bases: TGCAGTGCCGATACTCCAGGGGGCCGCGCGATGGAGCAGTACTTC. It is translated as CSADTPGGRAMEQYF. The chain uses TRBV20-1 and TRBJ2-7; 8 bases are shared with TRBD1. The V gene's germline CDR1 is DFQATT and CDR2 SNEGSKA (reference sequence). The length of the CDR3 is 15 residues. With V trimmed by 6 bases and J by 7 bases, 17 bases remained unmatched.

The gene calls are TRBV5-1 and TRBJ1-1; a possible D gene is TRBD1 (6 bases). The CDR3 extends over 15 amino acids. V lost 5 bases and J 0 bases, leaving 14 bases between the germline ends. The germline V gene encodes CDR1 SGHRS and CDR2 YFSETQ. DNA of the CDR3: TGCGCCAGCAGACCAGATACAGGGATGAACACTGAAGCTTTCTTT. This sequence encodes CASRPDTGMNTEAFF. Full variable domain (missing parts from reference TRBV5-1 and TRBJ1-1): KAGVTQTPRYLIKTRGQQVTLSCSPISGHRSVSWYQQTPGQGLQFLFEYFSETQRNKGNFPGRFSGRQFSNSRSEMNVSTLELGDSALYLCASRPDTGMNTEAFFGQGTRLTVV.

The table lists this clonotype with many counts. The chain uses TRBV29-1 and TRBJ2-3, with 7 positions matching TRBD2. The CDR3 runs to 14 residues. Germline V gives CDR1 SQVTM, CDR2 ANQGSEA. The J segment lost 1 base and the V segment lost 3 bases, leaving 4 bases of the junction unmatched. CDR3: CSVDPLAGTDTQYF. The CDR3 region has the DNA TGCAGCGTTGATCCCCTAGCGGGCACAGATACGCAGTATTTT.

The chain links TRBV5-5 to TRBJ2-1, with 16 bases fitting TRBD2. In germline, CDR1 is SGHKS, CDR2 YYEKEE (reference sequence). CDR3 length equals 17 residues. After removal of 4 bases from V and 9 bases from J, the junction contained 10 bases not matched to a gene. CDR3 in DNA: TGTGCCAGCAGCAACCACGCGGGACTAGCGGGAGGGGGTGAGCAGTTCTTC. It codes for CASSNHAGLAGGGEQFF.

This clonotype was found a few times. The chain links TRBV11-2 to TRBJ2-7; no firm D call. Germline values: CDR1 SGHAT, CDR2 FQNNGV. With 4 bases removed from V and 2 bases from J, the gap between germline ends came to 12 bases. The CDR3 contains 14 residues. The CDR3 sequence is CASSSAGPPYEQYF. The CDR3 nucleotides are TGTGCCAGCAGCTCTGCAGGACCCCCCTACGAGCAGTACTTC.

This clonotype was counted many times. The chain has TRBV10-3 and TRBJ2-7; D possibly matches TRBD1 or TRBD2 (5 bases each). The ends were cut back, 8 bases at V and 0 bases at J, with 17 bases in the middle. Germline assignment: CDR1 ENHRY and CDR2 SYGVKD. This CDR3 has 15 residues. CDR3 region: CAIAERGDSSYEQYF. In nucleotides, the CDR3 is TGTGCCATCGCGGAGCGAGGGGATAGCTCCTACGAGCAGTACTTC.

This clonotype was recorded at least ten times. DNA for the CDR3: TGCAGTGCTAGTGGGGCTAGCGGGAGCAGGGTACCCTACAATGAGCAGTTCTTC. Translating it yields CSASGASGSRVPYNEQFF. V usage is TRBV20-1 and J usage is TRBJ2-1; 10 bases are shared with TRBD2. The V segment lost 3 bases and the J segment 2 bases; nucleotides outside the gene matches: 13. The CDR3 is 18 amino acids. Looked up from germline, CDR1 is DFQATT and CDR2 is SNEGSKA (reference sequence).

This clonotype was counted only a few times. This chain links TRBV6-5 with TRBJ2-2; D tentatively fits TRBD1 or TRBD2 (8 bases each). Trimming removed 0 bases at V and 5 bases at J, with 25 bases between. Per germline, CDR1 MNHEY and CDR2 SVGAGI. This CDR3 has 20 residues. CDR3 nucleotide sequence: TGTGCCAGCAGTTACTCGGGCAGGGGGCAAGCGGGAGTAAAGACCGGGGAGCTGTTTTTT. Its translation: CASSYSGRGQAGVKTGELFF.

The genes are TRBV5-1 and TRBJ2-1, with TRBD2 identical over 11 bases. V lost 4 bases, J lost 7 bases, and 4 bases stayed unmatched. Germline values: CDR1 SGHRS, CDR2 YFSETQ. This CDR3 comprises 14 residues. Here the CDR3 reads CASSELAGANEQFF. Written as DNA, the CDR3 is TGCGCCAGCAGCGAACTAGCGGGGGCTAATGAGCAGTTCTTC.

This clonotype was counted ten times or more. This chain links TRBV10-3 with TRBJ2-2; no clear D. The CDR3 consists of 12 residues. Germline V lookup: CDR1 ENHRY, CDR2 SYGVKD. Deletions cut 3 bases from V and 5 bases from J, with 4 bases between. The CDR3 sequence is CAISEETGELFF. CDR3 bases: TGTGCCATCAGTGAAGAAACCGGGGAGCTGTTTTTT.

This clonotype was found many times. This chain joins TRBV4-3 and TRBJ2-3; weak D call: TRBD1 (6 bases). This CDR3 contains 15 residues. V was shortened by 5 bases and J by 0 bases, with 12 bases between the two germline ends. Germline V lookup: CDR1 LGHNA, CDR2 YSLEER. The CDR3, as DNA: TGCGCCAGCAGCGAACGGGACACAAGCACAGATACGCAGTATTTT. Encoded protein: CASSERDTSTDTQYF.